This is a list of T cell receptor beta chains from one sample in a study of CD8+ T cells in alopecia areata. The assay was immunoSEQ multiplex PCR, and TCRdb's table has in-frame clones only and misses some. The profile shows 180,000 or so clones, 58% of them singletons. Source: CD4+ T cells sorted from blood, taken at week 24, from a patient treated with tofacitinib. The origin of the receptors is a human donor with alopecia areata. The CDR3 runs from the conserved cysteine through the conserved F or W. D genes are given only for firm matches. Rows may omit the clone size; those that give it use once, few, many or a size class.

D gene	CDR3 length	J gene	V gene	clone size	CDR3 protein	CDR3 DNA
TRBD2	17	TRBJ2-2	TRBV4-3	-	CASSQESGLAGAGELFF	TGCGCCAGCAGCCAAGAATCGGGACTAGCGGGAGCTGGGGAGCTGTTTTTT
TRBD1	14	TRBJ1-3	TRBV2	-	CASILDREINTIYF	TGTGCCAGCATACTGGACAGGGAAATAAACACCATATATTTT
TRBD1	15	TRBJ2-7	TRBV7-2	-	CASSQSRDRVHEQYF	TGTGCCAGCAGCCAAAGCCGGGACAGGGTGCACGAGCAGTACTTC
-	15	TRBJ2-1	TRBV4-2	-	CASSQDPPVYNEQFF	TGTGCCAGCAGCCAAGATCCTCCCGTTTACAATGAGCAGTTCTTC
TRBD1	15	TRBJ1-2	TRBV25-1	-	CASSEGQGYYGGYTF	TGTGCCAGCAGTGAAGGACAGGGGTACTATGGAGGCTACACCTTC
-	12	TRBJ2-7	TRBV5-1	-	CASSSSSYEQYF	TGCGCCAGCAGTTCGAGCTCCTACGAGCAGTACTTC
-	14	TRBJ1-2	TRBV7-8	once	CASSLVREAYGYTF	TGTGCCAGCAGCTTAGTCAGGGAAGCCTATGGCTACACCTTC
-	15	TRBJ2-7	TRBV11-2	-	CASSLGWDGAYEQYF	TGTGCCAGCAGCTTAGGTTGGGACGGAGCCTACGAGCAGTACTTC
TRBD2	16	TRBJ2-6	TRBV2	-	CASSEGRGTGANVLTF	TGTGCCAGCAGTGAGGGGAGGGGAACGGGGGCCAACGTCCTGACTTTC
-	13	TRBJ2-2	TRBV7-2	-	CASSLAGSGELFF	TGTGCCAGCAGCTTAGCGGGTTCCGGGGAGCTGTTTTTT
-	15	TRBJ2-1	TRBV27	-	CASSLAGGTLGLQFF	TGTGCCAGCAGTTTAGCGGGTGGTACCCTGGGGCTGCAGTTCTTC
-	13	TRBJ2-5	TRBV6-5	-	CASSYSLGETQYF	TGTGCCAGCAGTTACTCGTTGGGGGAGACCCAGTACTTC
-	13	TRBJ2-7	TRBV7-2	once	CASSPRTTYEQYF	TGTGCCAGCAGCCCTCGGACAACCTACGAGCAGTACTTC
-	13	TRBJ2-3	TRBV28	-	CASRGGSTDTQYF	TGTGCCAGCAGGGGGGGTAGCACAGATACGCAGTATTTT
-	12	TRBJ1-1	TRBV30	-	CAWRENRAEAFF	TGTGCCTGGAGGGAAAACAGGGCTGAAGCTTTCTTT
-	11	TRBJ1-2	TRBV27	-	CASSSRTAYHF	TGTGCCAGCAGTTCTAGGACAGCATACCACTTC
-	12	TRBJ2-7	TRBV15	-	CATSRDYYEQYF	TGTGCCACCAGCAGAGACTACTACGAGCAGTACTTC
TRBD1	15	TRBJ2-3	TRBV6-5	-	CASSFDRGREDTQYF	TGTGCCAGCAGTTTCGACAGGGGGCGGGAAGATACGCAGTATTTT
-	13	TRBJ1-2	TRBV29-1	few	CSVGGHQGYGYTF	TGCAGCGTTGGGGGGCACCAAGGTTATGGCTACACCTTC
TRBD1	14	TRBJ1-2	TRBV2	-	CASILGQGARGYTF	TGTGCCAGCATCCTAGGACAGGGGGCACGTGGCTACACCTTC
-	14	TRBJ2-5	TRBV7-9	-	CASSLAVSSGTQYF	TGTGCCAGCAGCTTAGCGGTCTCGTCCGGGACCCAGTACTTC
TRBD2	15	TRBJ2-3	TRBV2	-	CASSRLAGGADTQYF	TGTGCCAGCAGCCGACTAGCGGGAGGCGCGGATACGCAGTATTTT
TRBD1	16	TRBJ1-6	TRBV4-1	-	CASSPTGLNDNSPLHF	TGCGCCAGCAGCCCGACAGGGTTAAACGATAATTCACCCCTCCACTTT
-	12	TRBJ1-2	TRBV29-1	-	CSVGQVLYGYTF	TGCAGCGTTGGACAGGTCCTCTATGGCTACACCTTC
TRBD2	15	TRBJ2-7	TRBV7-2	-	CASSVSLAGAYEQYF	TGTGCCAGCAGCGTAAGTCTAGCGGGAGCCTACGAGCAGTACTTC
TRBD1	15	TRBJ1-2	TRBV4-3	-	CASSPGDRANYGYTF	TGCGCCAGCAGCCCCGGGGACAGGGCGAACTATGGCTACACCTTC
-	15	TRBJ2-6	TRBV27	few	CASSSKGNRANVLTF	TGTGCCAGCAGTTCCAAGGGTAATAGGGCCAACGTCCTGACTTTC
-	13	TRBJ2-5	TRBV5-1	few	CASSLQVRETQYF	TGCGCCAGCAGCTTGCAGGTTAGAGAGACCCAGTACTTC
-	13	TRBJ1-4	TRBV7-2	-	CASSLDRDEKLFF	TGTGCCAGCAGCTTAGACAGGGATGAAAAACTGTTTTTT
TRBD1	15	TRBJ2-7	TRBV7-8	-	CASSLAGQGSYEQYF	TGTGCCAGCAGCTTGGCCGGACAGGGTTCCTACGAGCAGTACTTC
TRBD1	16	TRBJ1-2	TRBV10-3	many	CAISDGRTGRVYGYTF	TGTGCCATCAGTGATGGGAGGACAGGGCGAGTCTATGGCTACACCTTC
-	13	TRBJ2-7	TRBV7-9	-	CASSPGPMGEQYF	TGTGCCAGCAGCCCCGGTCCGATGGGCGAGCAGTACTTC
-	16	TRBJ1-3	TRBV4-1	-	CASSRGEGANGNTIYF	TGCGCCAGCAGCCGAGGGGAGGGTGCGAACGGAAACACCATATATTTT
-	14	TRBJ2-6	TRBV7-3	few	CASSPISGANVLTF	TGTGCCAGCAGCCCCATATCTGGGGCCAACGTCCTGACTTTC